This TCR beta chain originates from a study of blood T cell repertoires in COVID-19. Overall study: In each case, the material was cDNA or gDNA derived from T cells, B-cell-depleted T cells, or PBMCs.

Unmatched junction bases numbered 17, after V lost 5 bases and J lost 5 bases. Germline CDR1 reads MNHEY; CDR2 reads SMNVEV (reference sequence). The CDR3 extends over 18 amino acids. Data came from immunoSEQ multiplex PCR; TCRdb stores just in-frame clones and leaves some out. The table records 75,000 to 80,000 clones, 88% of them present only once. The gene calls are TRBV27 and TRBJ2-5; 10 positions match TRBD1. What was sequenced was peripheral blood. The TCR originated in a human donor in a cohort sampled during active COVID-19. The CDR3 is CASSHRQGAVGYGETQYF. The CDR3 DNA reads TGTGCCAGCAGTCACCGACAGGGGGCGGTCGGTTATGGGGAGACCCAGTACTTC.